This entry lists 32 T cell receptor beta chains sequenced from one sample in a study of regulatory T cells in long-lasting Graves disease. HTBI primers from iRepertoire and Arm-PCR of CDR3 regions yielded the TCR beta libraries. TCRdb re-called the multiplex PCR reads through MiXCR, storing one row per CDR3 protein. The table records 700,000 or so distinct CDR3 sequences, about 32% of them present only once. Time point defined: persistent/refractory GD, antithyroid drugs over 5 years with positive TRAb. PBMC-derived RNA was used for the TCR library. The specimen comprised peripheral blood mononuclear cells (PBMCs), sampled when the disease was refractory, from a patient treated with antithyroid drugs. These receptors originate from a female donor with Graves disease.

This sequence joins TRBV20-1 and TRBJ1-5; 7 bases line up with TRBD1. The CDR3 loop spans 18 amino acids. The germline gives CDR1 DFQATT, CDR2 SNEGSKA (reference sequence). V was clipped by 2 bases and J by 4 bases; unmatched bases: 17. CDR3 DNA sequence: TGCAGTGCTAGACCCGACAGGGATATTTGGGAACTAAATCAGCCCCAGCATTTT. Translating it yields CSARPDRDIWELNQPQHF.

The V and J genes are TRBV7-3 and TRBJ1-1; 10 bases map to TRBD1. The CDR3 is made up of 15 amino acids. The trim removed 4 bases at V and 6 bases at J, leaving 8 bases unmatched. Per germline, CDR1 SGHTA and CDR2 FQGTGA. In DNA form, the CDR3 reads TGTGCCAGCAGCTCGACAGGGGGCGGTGGTGCTGAAGCTTTCTTT. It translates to CASSSTGGGGAEAFF.

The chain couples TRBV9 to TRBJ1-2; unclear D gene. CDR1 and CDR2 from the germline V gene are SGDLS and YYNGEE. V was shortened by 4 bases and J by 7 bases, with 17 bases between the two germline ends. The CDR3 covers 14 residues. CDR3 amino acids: CASSTRSLGGGYTF. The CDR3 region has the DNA TGTGCCAGCAGCACCCGAAGCCTTGGCGGTGGCTACACCTTC.

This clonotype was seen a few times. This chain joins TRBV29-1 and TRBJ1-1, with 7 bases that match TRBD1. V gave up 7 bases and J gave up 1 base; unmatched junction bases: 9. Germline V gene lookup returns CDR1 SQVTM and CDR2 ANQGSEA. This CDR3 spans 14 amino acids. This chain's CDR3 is CSACRQGTNTEAFF. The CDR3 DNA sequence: TGCAGCGCCTGCCGACAGGGAACGAACACTGAAGCTTTCTTT.

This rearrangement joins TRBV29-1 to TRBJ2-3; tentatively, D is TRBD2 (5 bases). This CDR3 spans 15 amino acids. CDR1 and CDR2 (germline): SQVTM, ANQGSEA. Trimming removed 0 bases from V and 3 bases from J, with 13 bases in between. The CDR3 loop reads CSVEESGMGTDTQYF. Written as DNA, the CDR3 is TGCAGCGTTGAAGAATCGGGGATGGGTACAGATACGCAGTATTTT.

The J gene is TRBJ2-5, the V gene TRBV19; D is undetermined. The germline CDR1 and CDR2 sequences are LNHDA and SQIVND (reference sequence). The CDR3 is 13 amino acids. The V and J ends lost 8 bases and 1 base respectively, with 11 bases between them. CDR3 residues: CASADTFQETQYF. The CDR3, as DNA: TGTGCCAGTGCAGATACCTTCCAAGAGACCCAGTACTTC.

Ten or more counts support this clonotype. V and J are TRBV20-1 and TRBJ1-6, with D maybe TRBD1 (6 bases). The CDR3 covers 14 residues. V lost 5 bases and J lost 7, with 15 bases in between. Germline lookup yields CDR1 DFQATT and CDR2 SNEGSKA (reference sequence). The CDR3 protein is CSARYGTQNSPLHF. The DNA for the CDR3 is TGCAGTGCTCGCTACGGGACACAGAATTCACCCCTCCACTTT.

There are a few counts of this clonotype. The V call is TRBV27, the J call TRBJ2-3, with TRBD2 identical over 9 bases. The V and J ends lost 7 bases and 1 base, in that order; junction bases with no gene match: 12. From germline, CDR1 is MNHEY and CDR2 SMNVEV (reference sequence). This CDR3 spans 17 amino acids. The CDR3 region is CASKSLAGWVGTDTQYF. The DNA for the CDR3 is TGTGCCAGCAAATCGCTAGCGGGATGGGTCGGCACAGATACGCAGTATTTT.

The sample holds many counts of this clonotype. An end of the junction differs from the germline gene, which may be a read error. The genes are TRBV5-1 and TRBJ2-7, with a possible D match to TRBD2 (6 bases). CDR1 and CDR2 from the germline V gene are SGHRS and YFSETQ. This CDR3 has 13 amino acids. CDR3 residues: CASSEGRTYEQYF. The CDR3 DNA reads TGTGCCAGCAGTGAAGGGAGGACCTACGAGCAGTACTTC.

The CDR3 reads CRYGTGQLMNTEAFF. The CDR3 DNA reads as TGCAGGTATGGAACGGGACAGTTAATGAACACTGAAGCTTTCTTT. This sequence joins TRBV29-1 and TRBJ1-1; 7 bases align to TRBD1. Germline values: CDR1 SQVTM, CDR2 ANQGSEA. This CDR3 comprises 15 residues.

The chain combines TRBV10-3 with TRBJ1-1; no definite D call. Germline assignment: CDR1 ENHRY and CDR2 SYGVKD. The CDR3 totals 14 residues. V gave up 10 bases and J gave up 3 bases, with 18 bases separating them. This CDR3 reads CATRVGGGDTEAFF. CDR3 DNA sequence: TGTGCCACCCGGGTGGGAGGCGGGGACACTGAAGCTTTCTTT.

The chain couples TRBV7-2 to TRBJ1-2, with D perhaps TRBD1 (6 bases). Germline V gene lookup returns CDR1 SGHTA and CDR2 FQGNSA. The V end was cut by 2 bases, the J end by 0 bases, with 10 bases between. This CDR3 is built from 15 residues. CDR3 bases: TGTGCCAGCAGCTTATCAGGGGCGTCTAACTATGGCTACACCTTC. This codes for CASSLSGASNYGYTF. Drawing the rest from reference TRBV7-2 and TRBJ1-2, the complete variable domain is GAGVSQSPSNKVTEKGKDVELRCDPISGHTALYWYRQSLGQGLEFLIYFQGNSAPDKSGLPSDRFSAERTGGSVSTLTIQRTQQEDSAVYLCASSLSGASNYGYTFGSGTRLTVV.

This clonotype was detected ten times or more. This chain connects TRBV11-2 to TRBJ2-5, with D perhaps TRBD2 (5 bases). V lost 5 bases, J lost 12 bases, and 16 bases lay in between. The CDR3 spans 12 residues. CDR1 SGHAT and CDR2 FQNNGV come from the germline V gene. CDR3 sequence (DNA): TGTGCCAGCAGCCCGCCCGGGGAGAACGAGTACTTC. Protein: CASSPPGENEYF.

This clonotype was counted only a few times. CDR3: CASSLDLGNEKLFF. DNA for the CDR3: TGTGCCAGCAGCTTAGATCTGGGTAATGAAAAACTGTTTTTT. V is TRBV7-2 and J is TRBJ1-4; D ambiguous. Germline V CDR1 and CDR2: SGHTA, FQGNSA. CDR3 length: 14 residues. The V gene lost 1 base and the J gene lost 4 bases, with 7 bases spanning the gap.

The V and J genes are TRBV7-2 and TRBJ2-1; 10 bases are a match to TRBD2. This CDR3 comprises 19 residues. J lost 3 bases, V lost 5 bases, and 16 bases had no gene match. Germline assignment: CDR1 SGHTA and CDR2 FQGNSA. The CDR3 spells CASSLLPGSSGSHYNEQFF. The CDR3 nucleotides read TGTGCCAGCAGCCTACTCCCTGGTTCTAGCGGGAGCCACTACAATGAGCAGTTCTTC.

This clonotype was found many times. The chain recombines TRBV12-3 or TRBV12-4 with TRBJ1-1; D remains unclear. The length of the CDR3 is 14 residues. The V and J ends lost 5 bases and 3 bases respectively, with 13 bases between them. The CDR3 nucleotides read TGTGCCAGCAGTCCGGATCGGGTGTACACTGAAGCTTTCTTT. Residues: CASSPDRVYTEAFF.

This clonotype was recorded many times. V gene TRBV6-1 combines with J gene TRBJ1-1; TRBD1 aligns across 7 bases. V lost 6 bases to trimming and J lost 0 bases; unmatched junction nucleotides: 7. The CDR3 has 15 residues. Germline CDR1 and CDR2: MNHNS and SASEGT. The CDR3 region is CASRLRQGLNTEAFF. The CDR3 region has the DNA TGTGCCAGCAGACTAAGACAGGGCCTGAACACTGAAGCTTTCTTT.

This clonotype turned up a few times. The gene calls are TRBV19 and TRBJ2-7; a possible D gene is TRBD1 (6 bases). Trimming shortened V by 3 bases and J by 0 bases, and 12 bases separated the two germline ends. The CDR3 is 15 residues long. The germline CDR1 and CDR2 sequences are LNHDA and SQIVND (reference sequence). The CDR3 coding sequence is TGTGCCAGTAGTATGGGAACAGGGCACTCCTACGAGCAGTACTTC. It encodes CASSMGTGHSYEQYF.

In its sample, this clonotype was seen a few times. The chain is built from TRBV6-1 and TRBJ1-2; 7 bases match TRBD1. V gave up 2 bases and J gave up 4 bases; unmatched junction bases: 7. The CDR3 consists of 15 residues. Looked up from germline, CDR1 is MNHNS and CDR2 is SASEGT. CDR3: CASSEHIGTAYGYTF. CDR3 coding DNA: TGTGCCAGCAGTGAACACATTGGGACAGCCTATGGCTACACCTTC.

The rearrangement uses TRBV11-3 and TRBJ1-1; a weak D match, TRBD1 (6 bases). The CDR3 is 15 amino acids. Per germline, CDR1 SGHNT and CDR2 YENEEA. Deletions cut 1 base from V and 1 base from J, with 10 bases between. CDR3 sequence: CASSLGGAPNTEAFF. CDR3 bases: TGTGCCAGCAGCTTAGGGGGGGCCCCGAACACTGAAGCTTTCTTT.

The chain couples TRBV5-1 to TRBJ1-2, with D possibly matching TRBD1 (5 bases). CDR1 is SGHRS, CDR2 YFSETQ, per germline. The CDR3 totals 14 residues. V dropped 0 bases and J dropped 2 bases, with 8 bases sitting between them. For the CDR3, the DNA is TGCGCCAGCAGCTTGGGACAGATGAACTATGGCTACACCTTC. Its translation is CASSLGQMNYGYTF.

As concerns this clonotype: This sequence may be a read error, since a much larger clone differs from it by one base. The CDR3 spells CAGSEYGYTF. The CDR3, as DNA: TGTGCCGGCAGTGAATATGGCTACACCTTC. The V gene is TRBV2, the J gene TRBJ1-2; D uncertain. Germline V lookup: CDR1 SNHLY, CDR2 FYNNEI. The CDR3 has 10 amino acids. Filled out from reference TRBV2 and TRBJ1-2, the complete variable domain reads EPEVTQTPSHQVTQMGQEVILRCVPISNHLYFYWYRQILGQKVEFLVSFYNNEISEKSEIFDDQFSVERPDGSNFTLKIRSTKLEDSAMYFCAGSEYGYTFGSGTRLTVV.

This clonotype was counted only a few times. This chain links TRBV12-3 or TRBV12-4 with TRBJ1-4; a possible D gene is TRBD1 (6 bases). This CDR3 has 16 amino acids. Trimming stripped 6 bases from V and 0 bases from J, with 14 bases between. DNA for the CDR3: TGTGCCAGCAGAGACGGGACACCGGCAACTAATGAAAAACTGTTTTTT. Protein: CASRDGTPATNEKLFF.

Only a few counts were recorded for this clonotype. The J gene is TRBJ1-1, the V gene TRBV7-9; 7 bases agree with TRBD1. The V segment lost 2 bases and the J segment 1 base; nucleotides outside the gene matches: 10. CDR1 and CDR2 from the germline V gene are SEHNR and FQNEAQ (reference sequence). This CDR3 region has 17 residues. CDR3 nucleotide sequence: TGTGCCAGCAGCTTATGGGAGGGGGCATTGTCGAACACTGAAGCTTTCTTT. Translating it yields CASSLWEGALSNTEAFF.

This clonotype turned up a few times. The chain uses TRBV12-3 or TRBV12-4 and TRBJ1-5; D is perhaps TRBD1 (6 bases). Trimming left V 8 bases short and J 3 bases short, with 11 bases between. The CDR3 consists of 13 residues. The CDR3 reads CASRDKLNQPQHF. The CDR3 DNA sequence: TGTGCCAGCCGGGACAAACTCAATCAGCCCCAGCATTTT.

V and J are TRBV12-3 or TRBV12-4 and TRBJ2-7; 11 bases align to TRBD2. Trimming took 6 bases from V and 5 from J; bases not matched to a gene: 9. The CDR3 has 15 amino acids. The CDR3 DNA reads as TGTGCCAGCAGCCATAGACTAGCGGGAAAGCACGAGCAGTACTTC. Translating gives CASSHRLAGKHEQYF.

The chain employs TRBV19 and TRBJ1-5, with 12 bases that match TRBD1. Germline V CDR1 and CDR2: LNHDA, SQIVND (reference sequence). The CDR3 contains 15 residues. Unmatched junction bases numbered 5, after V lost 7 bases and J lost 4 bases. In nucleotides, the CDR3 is TGTGCCAGTAAGTGGGACAGGGGGCCAAATCAGCCCCAGCATTTT. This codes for CASKWDRGPNQPQHF.

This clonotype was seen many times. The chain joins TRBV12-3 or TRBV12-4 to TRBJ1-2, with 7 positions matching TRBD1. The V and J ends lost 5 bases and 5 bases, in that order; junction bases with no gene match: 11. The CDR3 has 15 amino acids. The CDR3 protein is CASSPRPTGKYGYTF. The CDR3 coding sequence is TGTGCCAGCAGTCCACGGCCGACAGGGAAGTATGGCTACACCTTC.

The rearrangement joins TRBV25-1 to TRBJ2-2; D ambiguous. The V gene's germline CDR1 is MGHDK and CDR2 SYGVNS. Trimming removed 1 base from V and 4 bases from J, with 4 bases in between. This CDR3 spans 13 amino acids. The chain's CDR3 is CASSELGTGELFF. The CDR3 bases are TGTGCCAGCAGTGAATTGGGCACCGGGGAGCTGTTTTTT.

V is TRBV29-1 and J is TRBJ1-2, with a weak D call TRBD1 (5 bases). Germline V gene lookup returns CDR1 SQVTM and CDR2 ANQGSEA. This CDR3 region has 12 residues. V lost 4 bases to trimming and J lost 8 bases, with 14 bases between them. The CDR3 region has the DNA TGCAGCGTTGCCGACAGCCAGCGCGGCTACACCTTC. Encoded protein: CSVADSQRGYTF.

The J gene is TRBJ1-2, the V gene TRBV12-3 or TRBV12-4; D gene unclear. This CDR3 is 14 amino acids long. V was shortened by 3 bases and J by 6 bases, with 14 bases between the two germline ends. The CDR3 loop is CASSLAPPADGYTF. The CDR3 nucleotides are TGTGCCAGCAGTTTGGCGCCCCCGGCGGATGGCTACACCTTC.

CDR3 amino acids: CASSPKGSYNSPLHF. The CDR3 DNA is TGTGCCAGCTCACCTAAGGGTTCCTATAATTCACCCCTCCACTTT. This rearrangement joins TRBV18 to TRBJ1-6; no firm D call. CDR3 size: 15 residues. The ends were cut back, 3 bases at V and 1 base at J, with 7 bases in the middle. Germline V gives CDR1 KGHSH, CDR2 LQKENI.